This T cell receptor beta chain was captured by sequencing in a study of T cell responses to AZD1222 COVID-19 vaccine (dated by TCRdb to the early 2020s). A note on the overall study: A total of approximately 230 trial participants underwent TCR sequencing, of whom 207 received two doses of AZD1222 and around 26 received two doses of the MenACWY control vaccine. Trial participants were enrolled by age into 18-55, 56-69 and 70-plus year subgroups, with roughly 160, 29 and 62 TCR-sequenced participants respectively.

From its cysteine to its phenylalanine, the CDR3 spans 12 amino acids. Only CDR3 DNA is held: 36 bases, read in frame from base 1. The germline V gene yields MNHEY for CDR1 and SVGAGI for CDR2. Trimmed from V: 4 bases; trimmed from J: 5 bases; junction bases lacking a gene match: 1. The CDR3 regions of human TCRbeta chains were subjected to immunosequencing. Under the source paper's analysis protocol: TCRs in the repertoires were compared against a reference library of SARS-CoV-2-specific TCRs that had been generated with the MIRA antigen-specificity platform. Breadth was defined as the fraction of unique TCRs that were SARS-CoV-2-associated, and depth was defined as the fraction of total T cells that were SARS-CoV-2-associated. Using the MIRA data, each spike-specific TCR was mapped to the spike region that the TCR reacts to and placed in a CD4 or CD8 class. Log10-transformed breadth and depth values were compared by one-way ANOVA with Sidak's multiple comparisons tests. TCRdb retrieved this table from immuneACCESS and kept in-frame rearrangements only. Not all clones are present; in checked studies, unresolved V genes account for under half, and no reason is known for the remainder. V, J and clone size reflect that table, while D and trimming were determined from the DNA. The sample has over 130,000 clones on record, 90% to 95% of them singletons. 4% of the sample goes to the ten largest clones.

About this clone itself: It lacks a known antigen. Per-base qualities were not stored, and no clone one base away is much larger.

Overall results and qualifications from the work: Conclusions about previously exposed vaccinees are limited because only six or seven AZD1222 recipients were SARS-CoV-2 seropositive at baseline. Nearly half of unique spike-specific TCRs reportedly recognized epitopes outside regions mutated in the B.1.351 and B.1.1.7 variants. In the small 56-69-year group, the increase in depth fell short of significance, most likely because of low power. Most participants were white British and females outnumbered males, and the authors suggested that clonal diversity may have been underestimated. Because no day 14 peak-response samples were available, the repertoires could be characterized only after the peak T cell response. CD4 TCRs associated with the vaccine covered the entire spike protein, and the dominant responses were in regions 160-218 and 743-854. After two AZD1222 doses, both the breadth and the depth of spike-specific TCRs were significantly higher than at day 0 and than in MenACWY recipients.

The time point tag for this specimen amounts to: about 28 days (+/-7) after the second vaccine dose. AZD1222 recipients whose second dose came at about 4 weeks and those whose second dose came at about 12 weeks were combined into one group, since spike-specific TCR depth and breadth did not differ between the two schedules. Vaccinee samples were obtained from the UK trials COV001 and COV002, which included a single-blind randomized controlled phase 2/3 trial of AZD1222 (ChAdOx1 nCoV-19) in healthy adults. For TCRbeta chain sequencing, PBMC samples from trial participants were taken at day 0 and at day 28 after the second dose.

The sample consisted of peripheral blood, taken 28 days after the second AZD1222 dose. The clonotype originates from an adult who received the AZD1222 COVID-19 vaccine. Here the chain combines TRBV6-5 and TRBJ1-2; 7 junctional bases match TRBD1. Here is the DNA: TGTGCCAGCAGTTCGACAGGGTATGGCTACACCTTC. Translated, it reads CASSSTGYGYTF.